The clone carrying this T cell receptor beta chain was recorded a few times. Its antigen is unidentified. These data come from a study of T-cell reconstitution after alpha-beta-depleted transplantation in children. Study findings and constraints: Some patients showed high day-60 TCRbeta diversity, which derived from surviving recipient T cells and thymic progenitors. One year post-transplant, T-cell counts and diversity were largely derived from T cells produced anew. Expanded clones from the graft, numbering several hundred, reportedly supplied alpha-beta T cells about two months after transplant.

V was clipped by 0 bases and J by 2 bases, with 17 bases between them. This CDR3 contains 17 residues. Germline V gene data show CDR1 as MNHEY and CDR2 as SVGAGI. TCRbeta library construction was performed incorporating unique molecular identifiers. TCRdb re-called the PCR reads through MiXCR, storing one row per CDR3 protein. The table has 250,000 to 300,000 distinct CDR3 sequences, about 9.5% seen once. The V and J genes are TRBV6-5 and TRBJ2-7, with D hard to call. The clonotype originates from a boy less than two years old with acute myeloid leukemia, due to receive a stem cell transplant. The specimen comprised PBMCs, sampled before TCRalphabeta/CD19-depleted stem cell transplant. DNA for the CDR3: TGTGCCAGCAGTTACTCGGTCCGATTCCCGATTCCCTACGAGCAGTACTTC. It is translated as CASSYSVRFPIPYEQYF.